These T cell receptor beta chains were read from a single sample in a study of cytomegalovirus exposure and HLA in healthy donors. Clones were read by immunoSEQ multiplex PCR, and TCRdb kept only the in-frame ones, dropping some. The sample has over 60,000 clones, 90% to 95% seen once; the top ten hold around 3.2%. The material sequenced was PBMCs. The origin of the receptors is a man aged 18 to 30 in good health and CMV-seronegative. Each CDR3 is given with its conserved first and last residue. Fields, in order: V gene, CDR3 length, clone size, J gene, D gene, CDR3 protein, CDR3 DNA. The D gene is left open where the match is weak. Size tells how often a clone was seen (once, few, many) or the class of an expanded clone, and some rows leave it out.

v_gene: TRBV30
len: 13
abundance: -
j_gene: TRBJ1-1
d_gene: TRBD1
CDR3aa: CAYWTGKNTEAFF
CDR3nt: TGTGCCTATTGGACAGGAAAAAACACTGAAGCTTTCTTT

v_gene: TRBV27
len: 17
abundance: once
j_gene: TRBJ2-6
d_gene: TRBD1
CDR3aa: CASSFFPRTGGANVLTF
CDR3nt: TGTGCCAGCAGTTTCTTCCCTCGGACAGGTGGGGCCAACGTCCTGACTTTC

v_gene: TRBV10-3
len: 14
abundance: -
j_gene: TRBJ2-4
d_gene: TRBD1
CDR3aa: CAISESRQGQGKNF
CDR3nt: TGTGCCATCAGTGAGTCGAGACAGGGCCAGGGTAAGAACTTC

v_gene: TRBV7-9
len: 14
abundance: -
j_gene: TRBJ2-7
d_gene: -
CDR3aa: CASSLEDTAYEQYF
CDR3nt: TGTGCCAGCAGCTTAGAGGATACAGCCTACGAGCAGTACTTC

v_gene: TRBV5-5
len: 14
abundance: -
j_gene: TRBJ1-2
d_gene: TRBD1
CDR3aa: CASSLGTGVYGYTF
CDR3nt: TGTGCCAGCAGCTTGGGGACAGGGGTATATGGCTACACCTTC

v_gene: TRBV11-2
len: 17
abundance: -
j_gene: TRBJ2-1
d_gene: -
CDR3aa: CASSLGLRRNSYNEQFF
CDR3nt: TGTGCCAGCAGCTTAGGCCTACGGAGAAACTCCTACAATGAGCAGTTCTTC

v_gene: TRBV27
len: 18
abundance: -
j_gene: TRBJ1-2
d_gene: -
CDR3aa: CASALNRDLSTKNYGYTF
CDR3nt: TGTGCCAGCGCCCTGAACAGGGACCTCAGCACGAAGAACTATGGCTACACCTTC

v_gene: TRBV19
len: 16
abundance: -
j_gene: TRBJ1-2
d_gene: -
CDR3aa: CASSIDLVTSLGGYTF
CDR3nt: TGTGCCAGTAGTATAGATCTGGTCACTTCCCTCGGGGGCTACACCTTC

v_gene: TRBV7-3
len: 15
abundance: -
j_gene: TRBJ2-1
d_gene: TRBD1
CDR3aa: CASSTPRGRDNEQFF
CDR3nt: TGTGCCAGCAGTACCCCCAGGGGGCGGGACAATGAGCAGTTCTTC

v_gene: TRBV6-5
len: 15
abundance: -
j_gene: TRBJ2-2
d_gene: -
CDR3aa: CASSYGGAGTGELFF
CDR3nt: TGTGCCAGCAGTTACGGGGGGGCTGGAACCGGGGAGCTGTTTTTT

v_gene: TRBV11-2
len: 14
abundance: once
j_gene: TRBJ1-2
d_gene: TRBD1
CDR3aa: CASSSRDRGLGYTF
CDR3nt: TGTGCCAGCAGCTCCCGGGACAGGGGGCTTGGCTACACCTTC

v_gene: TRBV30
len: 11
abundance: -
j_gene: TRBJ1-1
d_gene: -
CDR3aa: CAWRDLGWAFF
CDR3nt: TGTGCCTGGAGGGATCTAGGTTGGGCTTTCTTT

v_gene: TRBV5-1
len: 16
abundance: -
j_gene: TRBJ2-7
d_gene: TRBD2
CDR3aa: CASSLAGGGLTYEQYF
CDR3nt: TGCGCCAGCAGCTTGGCCGGCGGGGGGTTAACCTACGAGCAGTACTTC

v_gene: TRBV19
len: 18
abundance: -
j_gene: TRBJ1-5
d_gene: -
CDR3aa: CASRRDIDKFDSNQPQHF
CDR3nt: TGTGCCAGTAGACGGGACATCGACAAATTTGATAGCAATCAGCCCCAGCATTTT

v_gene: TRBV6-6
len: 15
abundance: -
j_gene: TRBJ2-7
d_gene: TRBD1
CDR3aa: CASRRKGQATYEQYF
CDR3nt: TGTGCCAGCAGGAGGAAGGGACAGGCGACCTACGAGCAGTACTTC

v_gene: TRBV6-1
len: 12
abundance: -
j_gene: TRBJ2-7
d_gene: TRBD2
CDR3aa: CASRRDYYEQYF
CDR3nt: TGTGCCAGCAGACGGGACTACTACGAGCAGTACTTC

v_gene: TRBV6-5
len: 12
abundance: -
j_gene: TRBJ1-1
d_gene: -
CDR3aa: CASNGLNTEAFF
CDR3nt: TGTGCCAGCAATGGACTTAACACTGAAGCTTTCTTT

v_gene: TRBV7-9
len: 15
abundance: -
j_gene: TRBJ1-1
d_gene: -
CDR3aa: CASSLRPRVNTEAFF
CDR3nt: TGTGCCAGCAGCTTGCGGCCGCGGGTGAACACTGAAGCTTTCTTT

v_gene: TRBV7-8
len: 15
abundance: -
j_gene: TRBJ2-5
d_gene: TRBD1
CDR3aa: CASREHRGLIETQYF
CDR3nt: TGTGCCAGCAGGGAACACAGGGGGCTGATAGAGACCCAGTACTTC

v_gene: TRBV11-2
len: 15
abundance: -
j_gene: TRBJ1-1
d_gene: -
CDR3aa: CASSLGPGGDTEAFF
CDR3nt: TGTGCCAGCAGCTTAGGGCCCGGGGGTGACACTGAAGCTTTCTTT

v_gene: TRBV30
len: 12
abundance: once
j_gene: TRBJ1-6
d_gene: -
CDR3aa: CAWSVLGGPLHF
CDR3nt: TGTGCCTGGAGTGTACTGGGAGGACCCCTCCACTTT

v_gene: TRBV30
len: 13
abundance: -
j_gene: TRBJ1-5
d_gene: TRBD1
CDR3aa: CAWSTGDNQPQHF
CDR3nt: TGTGCCTGGAGCACAGGGGACAATCAGCCCCAGCATTTT

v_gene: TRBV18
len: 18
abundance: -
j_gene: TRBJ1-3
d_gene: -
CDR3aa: CASSPLKGGAASGNTIYF
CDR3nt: TGTGCCAGCTCACCGTTAAAAGGAGGGGCAGCTTCTGGAAACACCATATATTTT

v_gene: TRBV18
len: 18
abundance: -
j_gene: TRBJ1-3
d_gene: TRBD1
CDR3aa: CASSPLTGSGLSGNTIYF
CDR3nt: TGTGCCAGCTCACCACTGACAGGGAGCGGACTCTCTGGAAACACCATATATTTT

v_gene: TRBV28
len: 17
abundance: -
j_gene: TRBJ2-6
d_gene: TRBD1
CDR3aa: CASRRRQGTTGANVLTF
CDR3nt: TGTGCCAGCAGGCGCCGACAGGGCACGACTGGGGCCAACGTCCTGACTTTC

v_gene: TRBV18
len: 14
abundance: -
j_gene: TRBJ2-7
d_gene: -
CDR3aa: CASSPSLLLYEQYF
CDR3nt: TGTGCCAGCTCACCGTCTTTATTACTCTACGAGCAGTACTTC

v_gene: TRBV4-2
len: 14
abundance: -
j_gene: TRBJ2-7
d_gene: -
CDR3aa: CASSQVGLGLEQYF
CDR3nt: TGTGCCAGCAGCCAAGTTGGTCTGGGACTCGAGCAGTACTTC

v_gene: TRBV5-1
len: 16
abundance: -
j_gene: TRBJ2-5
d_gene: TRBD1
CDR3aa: CASSSQGQWRQETQYF
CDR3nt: TGCGCCAGCAGCTCACAGGGACAGTGGAGACAAGAGACCCAGTACTTC

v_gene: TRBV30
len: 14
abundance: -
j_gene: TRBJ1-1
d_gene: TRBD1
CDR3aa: CAWSVLPGGTEAFF
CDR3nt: TGTGCCTGGAGTGTACTACCAGGGGGCACTGAAGCTTTCTTT

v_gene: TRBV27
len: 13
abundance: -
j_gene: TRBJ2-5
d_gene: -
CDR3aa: CASSQQGRGTQYF
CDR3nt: TGTGCCAGCAGCCAACAGGGAAGGGGGACCCAGTACTTC

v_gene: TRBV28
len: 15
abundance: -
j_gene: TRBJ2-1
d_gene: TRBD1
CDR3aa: CASSLGQGSYNEQFF
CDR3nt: TGTGCCAGCAGTCTCGGACAGGGTTCCTACAATGAGCAGTTCTTC

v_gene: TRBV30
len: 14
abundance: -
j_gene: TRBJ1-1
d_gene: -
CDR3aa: CAWSVTSPPTEAFF
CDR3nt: TGTGCCTGGAGTGTGACATCTCCCCCCACTGAAGCTTTCTTT

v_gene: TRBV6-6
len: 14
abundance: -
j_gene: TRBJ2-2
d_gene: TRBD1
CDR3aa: CASRYQGAGGELFF
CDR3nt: TGTGCCAGCAGATACCAGGGGGCCGGCGGGGAGCTGTTTTTT

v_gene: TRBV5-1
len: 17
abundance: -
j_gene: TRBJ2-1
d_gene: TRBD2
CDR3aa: CASSLFLRGSSYNEQFF
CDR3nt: TGCGCCAGCAGCTTGTTTTTGCGGGGGAGCTCCTACAATGAGCAGTTCTTC

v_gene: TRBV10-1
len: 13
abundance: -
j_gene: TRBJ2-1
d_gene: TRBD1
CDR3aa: CASSEDLRGEQFF
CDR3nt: TGCGCCAGCAGTGAGGACCTCAGGGGGGAGCAGTTCTTC

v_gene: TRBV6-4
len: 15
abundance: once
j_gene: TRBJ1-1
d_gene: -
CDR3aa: CASRPGGYMNTEAFF
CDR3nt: TGTGCCAGCAGACCGGGGGGATACATGAACACTGAAGCTTTCTTT

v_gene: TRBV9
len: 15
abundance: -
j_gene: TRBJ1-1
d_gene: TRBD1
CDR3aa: CASSEGQGTNTEAFF
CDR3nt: TGTGCCAGCAGCGAGGGACAGGGCACGAATACTGAAGCTTTCTTT

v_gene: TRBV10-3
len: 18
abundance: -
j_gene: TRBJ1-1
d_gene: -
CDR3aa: CAISESGRGSAKNTEAFF
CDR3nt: TGTGCCATCAGTGAGTCGGGCAGGGGTTCGGCTAAAAACACTGAAGCTTTCTTT

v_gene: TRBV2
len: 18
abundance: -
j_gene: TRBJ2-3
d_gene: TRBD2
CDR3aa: CAIRARTSGGAGTDTQYF
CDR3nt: TGTGCCATCAGGGCTCGGACTAGCGGGGGGGCCGGCACAGATACGCAGTATTTT

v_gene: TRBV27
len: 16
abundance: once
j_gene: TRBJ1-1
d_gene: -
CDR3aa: CASSFLTWGGATEAFF
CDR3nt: TGTGCCAGCAGTTTCTTAACTTGGGGAGGGGCCACTGAAGCTTTCTTT

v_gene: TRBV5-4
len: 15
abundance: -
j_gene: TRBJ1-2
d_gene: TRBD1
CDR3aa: CASSSPGQPLYGYTF
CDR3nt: TGTGCCAGCAGCTCTCCGGGACAGCCACTCTATGGCTACACCTTC

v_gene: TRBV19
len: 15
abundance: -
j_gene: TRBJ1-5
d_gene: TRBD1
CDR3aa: CASLTTGARNQPQHF
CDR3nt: TGTGCCAGTCTTACAACAGGGGCTCGCAATCAGCCCCAGCATTTT

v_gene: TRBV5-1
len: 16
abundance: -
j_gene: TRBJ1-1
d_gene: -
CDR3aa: CASRRPGGDMNTEAFF
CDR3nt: TGCGCCAGCAGACGTCCGGGGGGGGACATGAACACTGAAGCTTTCTTT

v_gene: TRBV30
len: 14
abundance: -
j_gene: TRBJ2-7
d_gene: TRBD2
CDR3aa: CAWSDRGGSYEQYF
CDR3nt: TGTGCCTGGAGTGATCGGGGGGGGTCCTACGAGCAGTACTTC

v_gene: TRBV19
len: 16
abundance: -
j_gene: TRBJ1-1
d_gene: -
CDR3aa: CASPKPRWRKNTEAFF
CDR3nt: TGTGCCAGTCCCAAACCTAGGTGGAGGAAAAACACTGAAGCTTTCTTT

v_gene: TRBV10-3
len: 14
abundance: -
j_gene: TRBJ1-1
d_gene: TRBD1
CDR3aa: CAISGASGGTEAFF
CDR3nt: TGTGCCATCAGTGGGGCTTCAGGGGGGACTGAAGCTTTCTTT

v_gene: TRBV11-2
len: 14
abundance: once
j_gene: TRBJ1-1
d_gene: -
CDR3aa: CASSLEGGITEAFF
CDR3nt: TGTGCCAGCAGCTTAGAGGGGGGAATCACTGAAGCTTTCTTT

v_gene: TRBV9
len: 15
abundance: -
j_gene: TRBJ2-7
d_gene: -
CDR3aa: CASSVGTGPPYEQYF
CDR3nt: TGTGCCAGCAGCGTAGGAACAGGTCCCCCCTACGAGCAGTACTTC

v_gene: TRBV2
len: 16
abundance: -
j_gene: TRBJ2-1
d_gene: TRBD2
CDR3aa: CASKPPGTSVFGEQFF
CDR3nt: TGTGCCAGCAAACCGCCGGGGACTAGCGTGTTCGGTGAGCAGTTCTTC

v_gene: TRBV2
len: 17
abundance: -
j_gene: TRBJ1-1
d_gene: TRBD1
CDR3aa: CASSRPRDRGDDTEAFF
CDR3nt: TGTGCCAGCAGTCGCCCCCGGGACAGGGGGGATGACACTGAAGCTTTCTTT

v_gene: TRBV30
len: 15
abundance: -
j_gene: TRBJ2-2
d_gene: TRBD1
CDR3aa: CAWTMGQFVTGELFF
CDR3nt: TGTGCCTGGACCATGGGACAGTTTGTTACCGGGGAGCTGTTTTTT

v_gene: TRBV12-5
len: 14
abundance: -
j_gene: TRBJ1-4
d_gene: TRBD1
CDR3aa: CASGPDRDAGKLFF
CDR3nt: TGTGCTAGTGGTCCAGACAGGGATGCCGGGAAACTGTTTTTT

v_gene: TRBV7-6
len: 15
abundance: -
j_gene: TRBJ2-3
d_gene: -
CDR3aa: CASSQGRTSTDTQYF
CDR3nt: TGTGCCAGCAGCCAGGGGCGGACTAGCACAGATACGCAGTATTTT

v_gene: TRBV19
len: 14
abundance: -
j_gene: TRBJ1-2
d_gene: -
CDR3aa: CASSVVSGTYGYTF
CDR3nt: TGTGCCAGTAGTGTCGTGTCAGGGACATATGGCTACACCTTC

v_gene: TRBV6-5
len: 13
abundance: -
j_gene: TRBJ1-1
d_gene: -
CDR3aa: CASSYSSSTEAFF
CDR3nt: TGTGCCAGCAGTTACTCATCCAGCACTGAAGCTTTCTTT

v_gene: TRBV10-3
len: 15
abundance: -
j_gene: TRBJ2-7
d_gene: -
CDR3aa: CAIRQIAGAIYEQYF
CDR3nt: TGTGCCATCAGACAAATAGCCGGCGCGATCTACGAGCAGTACTTC

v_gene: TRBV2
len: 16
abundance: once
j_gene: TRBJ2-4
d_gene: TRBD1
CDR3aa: CASRSATGDGLNIQYF
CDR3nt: TGTGCCAGCAGATCAGCGACAGGGGATGGCTTGAACATTCAGTACTTC

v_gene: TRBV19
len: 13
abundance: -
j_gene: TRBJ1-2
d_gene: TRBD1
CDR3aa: CASSVDRGNGYTF
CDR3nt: TGTGCCAGTAGCGTCGACAGGGGAAATGGCTACACCTTC